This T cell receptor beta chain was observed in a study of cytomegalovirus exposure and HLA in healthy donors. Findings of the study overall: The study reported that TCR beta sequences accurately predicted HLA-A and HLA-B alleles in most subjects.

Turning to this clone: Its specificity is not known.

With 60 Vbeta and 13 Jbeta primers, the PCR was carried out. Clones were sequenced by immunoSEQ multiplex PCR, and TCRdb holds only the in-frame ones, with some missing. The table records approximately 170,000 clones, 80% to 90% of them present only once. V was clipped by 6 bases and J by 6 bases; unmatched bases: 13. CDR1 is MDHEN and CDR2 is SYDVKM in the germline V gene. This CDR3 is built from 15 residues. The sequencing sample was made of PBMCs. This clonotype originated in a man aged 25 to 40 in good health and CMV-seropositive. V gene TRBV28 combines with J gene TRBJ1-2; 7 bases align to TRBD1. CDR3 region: CASSADREEGNGYTF. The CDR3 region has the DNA TGTGCCAGCAGCGCTGACAGGGAGGAAGGAAATGGCTACACCTTC.